This T cell receptor (beta chain) was profiled in a study of cytomegalovirus exposure and HLA in healthy donors. Study summary: The study placed 70% to 90% of its approximately 400 genotyped donors in the Caucasian-associated ancestry cluster. Study-wide points: Roughly uniform depth of sequencing across donors was assumed in presence/absence analyses. CMV serostatus was the only immune exposure information that was available.

The V end lost 1 base, the J end lost 2 bases, and 11 bases lay between the germline ends. The CDR3 totals 15 residues. Germline CDR1 is SEHNR and CDR2 is FQNEAQ (reference sequence). Primers included in the PCR were 60 Vbeta and 13 Jbeta primers. Profiling relied on immunoSEQ multiplex PCR, and the TCRdb table lists in-frame clones only, not all of them. The table includes approximately 86,000 clones, approximately 81% detected once. Notes on this clone: The antigen is unknown.

This receptor was obtained from a man aged 35-49 years in good health and CMV-seropositive. The chain has TRBV7-9 and TRBJ2-5; D gene unclear. Sequenced sample: PBMCs. In DNA form, the CDR3 reads TGTGCCAGCAGCTTAGATGACGGCGGACAAGAGACCCAGTACTTC. Translated, it gives CASSLDDGGQETQYF.